These 2 T cell receptor beta chains were all obtained from the same sample, sequenced in a study of shared clonotypes between healthy human individuals. The repertoire was sequenced with immunoSEQ multiplex PCR; TCRdb's copy has only in-frame clones and lacks some. There are just over 2,000,000 clones in the sample; 95% occur only once, and 0.1% to 0.15% lies in the top ten. Sequencing was carried out using naive CD4+ T cells sorted from blood. Described subset: CD45RA+ positively selected. Source of these receptors: a man younger than 35 in good health.

The chain couples TRBV7-2 to TRBJ2-3, with D unresolved. This CDR3 is 12 amino acids long. The V and J ends lost 6 bases and 6 bases respectively, with 10 bases between them. Germline lookup yields CDR1 SGHTA and CDR2 FQGNSA. The CDR3 nucleotides are TGTGCCAGCAGTTCCGGATCGGATACGCAGTATTTT. This codes for CASSSGSDTQYF.

The chain employs TRBV28 and TRBJ2-3, with D possibly being TRBD2 (6 bases). The ends were cut back, 10 bases at V and 0 bases at J, with 8 bases in the middle. The V gene's germline CDR1 is MDHEN and CDR2 SYDVKM. This CDR3 has 12 residues. The CDR3 sequence: CATRGSTDTQYF. CDR3 DNA: TGTGCCACCCGGGGGAGCACAGATACGCAGTATTTT.